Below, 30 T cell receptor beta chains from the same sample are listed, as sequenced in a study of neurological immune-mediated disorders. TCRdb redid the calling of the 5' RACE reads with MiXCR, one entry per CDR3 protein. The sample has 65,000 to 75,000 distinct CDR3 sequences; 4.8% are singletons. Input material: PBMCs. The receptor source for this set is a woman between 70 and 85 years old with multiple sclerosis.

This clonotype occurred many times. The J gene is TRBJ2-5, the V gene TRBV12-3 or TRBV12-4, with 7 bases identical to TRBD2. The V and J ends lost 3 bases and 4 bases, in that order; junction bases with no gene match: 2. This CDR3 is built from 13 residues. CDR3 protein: CASSFGGRETQYF. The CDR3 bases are TGTGCCAGCAGTTTCGGCGGGAGAGAGACCCAGTACTTC.

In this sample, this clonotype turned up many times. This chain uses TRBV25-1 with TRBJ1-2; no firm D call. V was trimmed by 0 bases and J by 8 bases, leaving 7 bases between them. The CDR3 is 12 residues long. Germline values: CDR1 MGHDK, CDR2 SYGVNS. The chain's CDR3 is CASSEYRIGYTF. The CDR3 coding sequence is TGTGCCAGCAGTGAATACAGGATAGGCTACACCTTC.

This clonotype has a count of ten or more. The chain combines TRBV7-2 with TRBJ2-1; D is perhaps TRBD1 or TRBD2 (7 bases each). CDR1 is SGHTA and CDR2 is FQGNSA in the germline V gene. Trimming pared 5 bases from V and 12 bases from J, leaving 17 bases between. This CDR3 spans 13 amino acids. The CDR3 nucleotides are TGTGCCAGCAGCAACCCAGGGGGGGCGCGGCAGTTCTTC. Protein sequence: CASSNPGGARQFF. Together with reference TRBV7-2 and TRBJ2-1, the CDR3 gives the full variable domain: GAGVSQSPSNKVTEKGKDVELRCDPISGHTALYWYRQSLGQGLEFLIYFQGNSAPDKSGLPSDRFSAERTGGSVSTLTIQRTQQEDSAVYLCASSNPGGARQFFGPGTRLTVL.

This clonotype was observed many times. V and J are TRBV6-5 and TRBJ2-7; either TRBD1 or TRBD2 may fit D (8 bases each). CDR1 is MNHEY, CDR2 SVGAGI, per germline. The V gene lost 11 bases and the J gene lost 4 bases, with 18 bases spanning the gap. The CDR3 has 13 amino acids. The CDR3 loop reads CAAGGQGFYEQYF. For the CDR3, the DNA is TGTGCCGCGGGAGGACAGGGTTTTTACGAGCAGTACTTC.

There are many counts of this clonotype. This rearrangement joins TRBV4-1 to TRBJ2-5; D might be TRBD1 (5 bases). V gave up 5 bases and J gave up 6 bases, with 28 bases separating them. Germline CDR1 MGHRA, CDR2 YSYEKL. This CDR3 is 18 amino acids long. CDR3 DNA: TGCGCCAGCAGCTCGCAACGTGGGATTAGGCCAGGGTTAAAGACCCAGTACTTC. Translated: CASSSQRGIRPGLKTQYF.

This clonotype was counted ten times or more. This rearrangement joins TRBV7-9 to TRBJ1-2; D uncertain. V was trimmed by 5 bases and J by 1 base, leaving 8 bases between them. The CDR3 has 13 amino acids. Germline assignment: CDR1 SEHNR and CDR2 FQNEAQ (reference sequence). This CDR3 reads CASSPSHNYGYTF. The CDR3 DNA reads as TGTGCCAGCAGCCCGAGTCATAACTATGGCTACACCTTC.

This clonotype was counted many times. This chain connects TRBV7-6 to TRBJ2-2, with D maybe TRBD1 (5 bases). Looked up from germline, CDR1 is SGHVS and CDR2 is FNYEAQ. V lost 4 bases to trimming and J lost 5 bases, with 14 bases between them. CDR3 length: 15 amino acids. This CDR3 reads CASSSTTPGTGELFF. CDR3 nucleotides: TGTGCCAGCAGCTCTACAACCCCAGGGACCGGGGAGCTGTTTTTT.

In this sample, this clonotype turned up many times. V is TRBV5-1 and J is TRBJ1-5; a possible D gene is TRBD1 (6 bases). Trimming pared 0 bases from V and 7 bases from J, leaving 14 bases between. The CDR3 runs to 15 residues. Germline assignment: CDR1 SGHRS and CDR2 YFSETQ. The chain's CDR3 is CASSLGVGGQQPQHF. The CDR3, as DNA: TGCGCCAGCAGCTTGGGAGTAGGGGGTCAGCAGCCCCAGCATTTT.

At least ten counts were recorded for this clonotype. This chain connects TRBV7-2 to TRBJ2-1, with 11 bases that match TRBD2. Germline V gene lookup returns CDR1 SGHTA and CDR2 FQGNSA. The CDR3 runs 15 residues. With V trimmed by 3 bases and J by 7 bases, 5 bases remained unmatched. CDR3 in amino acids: CASSFSGGGRNEQFF. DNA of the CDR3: TGTGCCAGCAGCTTTAGCGGGGGGGGGAGAAATGAGCAGTTCTTC.

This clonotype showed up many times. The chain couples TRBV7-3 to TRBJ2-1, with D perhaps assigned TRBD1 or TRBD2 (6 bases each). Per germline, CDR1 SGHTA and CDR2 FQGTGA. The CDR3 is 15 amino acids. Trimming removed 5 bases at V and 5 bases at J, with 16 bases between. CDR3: CASSGNRGTNNEQFF. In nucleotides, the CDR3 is TGTGCCAGCAGCGGCAACCGCGGGACAAACAATGAGCAGTTCTTC.

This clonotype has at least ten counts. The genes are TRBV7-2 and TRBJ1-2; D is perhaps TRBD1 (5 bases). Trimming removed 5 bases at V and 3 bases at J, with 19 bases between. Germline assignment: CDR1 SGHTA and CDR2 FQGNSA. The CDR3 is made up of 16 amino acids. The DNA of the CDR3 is TGTGCCAGCAGCCCCGAGGGGCGGGTCGGAGACTATGGCTACACCTTC. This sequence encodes CASSPEGRVGDYGYTF.

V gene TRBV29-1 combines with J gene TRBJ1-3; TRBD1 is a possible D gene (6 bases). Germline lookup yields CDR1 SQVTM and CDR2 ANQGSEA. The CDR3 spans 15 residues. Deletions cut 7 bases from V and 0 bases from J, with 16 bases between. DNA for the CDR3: TGCAGCGCCGGAGGGACATCGAGCTCTGGAAACACCATATATTTT. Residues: CSAGGTSSSGNTIYF.

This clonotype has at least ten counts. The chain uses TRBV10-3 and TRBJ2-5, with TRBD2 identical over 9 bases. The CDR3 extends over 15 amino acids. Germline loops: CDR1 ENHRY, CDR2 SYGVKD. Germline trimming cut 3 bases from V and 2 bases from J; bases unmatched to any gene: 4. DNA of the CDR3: TGTGCCATCAGTGACCAACTAGCGGGTCAAGAGACCCAGTACTTC. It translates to CAISDQLAGQETQYF.

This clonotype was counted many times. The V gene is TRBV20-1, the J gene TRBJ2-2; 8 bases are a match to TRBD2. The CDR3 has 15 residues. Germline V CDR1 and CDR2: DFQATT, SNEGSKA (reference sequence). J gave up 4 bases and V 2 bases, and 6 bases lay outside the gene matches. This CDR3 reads CSARSSGSGTGELFF. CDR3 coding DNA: TGCAGTGCTAGATCCAGCGGGAGCGGCACCGGGGAGCTGTTTTTT.

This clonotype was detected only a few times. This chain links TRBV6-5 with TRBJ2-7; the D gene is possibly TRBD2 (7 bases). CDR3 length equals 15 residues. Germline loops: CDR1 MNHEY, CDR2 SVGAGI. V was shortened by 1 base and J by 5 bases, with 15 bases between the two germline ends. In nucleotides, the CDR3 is TGTGCCAGCAGTTACTTGGCGGGGGCCCTTAACGAGCAGTACTTC. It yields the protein CASSYLAGALNEQYF.

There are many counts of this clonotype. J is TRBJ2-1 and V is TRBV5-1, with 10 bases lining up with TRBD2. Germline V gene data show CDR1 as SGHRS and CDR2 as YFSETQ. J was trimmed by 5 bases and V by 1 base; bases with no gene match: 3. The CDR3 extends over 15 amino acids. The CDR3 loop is CASSLRLAGDNEQFF. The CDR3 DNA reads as TGCGCCAGCAGCTTGAGGCTAGCGGGGGACAATGAGCAGTTCTTC.

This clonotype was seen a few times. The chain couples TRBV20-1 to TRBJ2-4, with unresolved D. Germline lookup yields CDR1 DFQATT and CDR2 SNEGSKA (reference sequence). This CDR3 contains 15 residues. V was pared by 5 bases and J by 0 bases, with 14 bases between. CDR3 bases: TGCAGTGCTCCCCGATCCGAAGAAGCCAAAAACATTCAGTACTTC. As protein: CSAPRSEEAKNIQYF.

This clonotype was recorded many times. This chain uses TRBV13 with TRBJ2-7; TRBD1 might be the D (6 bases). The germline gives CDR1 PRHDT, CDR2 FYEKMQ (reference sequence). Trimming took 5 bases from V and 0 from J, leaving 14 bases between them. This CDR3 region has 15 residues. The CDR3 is CASSPQTGLSYEQYF. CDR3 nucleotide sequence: TGTGCCAGCAGCCCGCAGACAGGCCTCTCCTACGAGCAGTACTTC.

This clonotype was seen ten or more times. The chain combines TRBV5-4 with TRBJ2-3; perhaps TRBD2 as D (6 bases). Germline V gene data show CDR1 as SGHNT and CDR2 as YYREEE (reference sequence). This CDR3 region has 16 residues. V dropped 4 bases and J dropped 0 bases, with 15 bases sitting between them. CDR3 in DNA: TGTGCCAGCAGCACGGGACTCCTAACTAGCACAGATACGCAGTATTTT. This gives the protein CASSTGLLTSTDTQYF.

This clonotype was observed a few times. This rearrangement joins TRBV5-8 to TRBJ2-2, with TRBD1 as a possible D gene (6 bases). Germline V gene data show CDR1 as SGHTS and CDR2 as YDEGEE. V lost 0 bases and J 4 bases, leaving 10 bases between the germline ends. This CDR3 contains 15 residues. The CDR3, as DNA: TGTGCCAGCAGCTTGGGTCAGGGGTTCACCGGGGAGCTGTTTTTT. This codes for CASSLGQGFTGELFF.

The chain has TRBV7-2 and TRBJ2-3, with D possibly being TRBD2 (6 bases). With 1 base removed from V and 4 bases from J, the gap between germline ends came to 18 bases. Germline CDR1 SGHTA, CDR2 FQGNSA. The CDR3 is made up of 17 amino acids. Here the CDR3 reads CASSLESRALAPDTQYF. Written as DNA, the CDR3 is TGTGCCAGCAGCTTAGAGAGCCGGGCCCTAGCGCCAGATACGCAGTATTTT.

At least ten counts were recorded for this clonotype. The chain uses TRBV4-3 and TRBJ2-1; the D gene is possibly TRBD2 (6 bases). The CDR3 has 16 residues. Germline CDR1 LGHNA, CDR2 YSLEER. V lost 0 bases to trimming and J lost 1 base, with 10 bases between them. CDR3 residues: CASSQDGGTSYNEQFF. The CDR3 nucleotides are TGCGCCAGCAGCCAAGATGGTGGGACTTCCTACAATGAGCAGTTCTTC.

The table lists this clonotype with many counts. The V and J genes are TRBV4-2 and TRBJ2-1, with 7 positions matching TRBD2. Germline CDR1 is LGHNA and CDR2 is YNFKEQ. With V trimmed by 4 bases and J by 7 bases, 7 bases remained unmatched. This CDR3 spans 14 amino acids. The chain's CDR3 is CASSPLGGGNEQFF. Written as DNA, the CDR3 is TGTGCCAGCAGCCCCCTTGGGGGGGGAAATGAGCAGTTCTTC.

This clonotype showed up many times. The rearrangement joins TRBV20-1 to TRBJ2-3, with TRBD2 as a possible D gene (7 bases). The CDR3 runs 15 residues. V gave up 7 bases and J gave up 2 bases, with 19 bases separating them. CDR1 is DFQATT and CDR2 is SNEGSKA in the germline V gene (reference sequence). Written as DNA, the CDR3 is TGCAGTGGGGGGGCCTGGGCGGGAGACACAGATACGCAGTATTTT. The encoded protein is CSGGAWAGDTDTQYF.

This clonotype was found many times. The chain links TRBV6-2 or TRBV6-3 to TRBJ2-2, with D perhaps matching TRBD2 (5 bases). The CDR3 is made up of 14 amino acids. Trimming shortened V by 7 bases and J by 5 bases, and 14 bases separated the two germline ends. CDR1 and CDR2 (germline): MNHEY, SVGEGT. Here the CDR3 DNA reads TGTGCCAGCAACTTTGGGGAGATAACCGGGGAGCTGTTTTTT. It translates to CASNFGEITGELFF.

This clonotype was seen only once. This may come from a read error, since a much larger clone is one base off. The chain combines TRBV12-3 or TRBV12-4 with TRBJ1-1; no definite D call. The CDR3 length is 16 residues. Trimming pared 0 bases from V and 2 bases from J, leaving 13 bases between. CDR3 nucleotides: TGTGCCAGCAGTTTAGCAGGGTGGGTCCCAAACACTGAAGCTTTCTTT. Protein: CASSLAGWVPNTEAFF.

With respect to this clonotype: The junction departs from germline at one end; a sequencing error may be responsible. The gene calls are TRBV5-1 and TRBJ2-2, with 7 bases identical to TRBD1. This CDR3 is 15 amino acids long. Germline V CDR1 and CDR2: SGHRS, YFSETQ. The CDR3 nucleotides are TGCGCCAGCAGCTTAAAACAGGGGAACAACGGGGAGCTGTTTTTT. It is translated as CASSLKQGNNGELFF.

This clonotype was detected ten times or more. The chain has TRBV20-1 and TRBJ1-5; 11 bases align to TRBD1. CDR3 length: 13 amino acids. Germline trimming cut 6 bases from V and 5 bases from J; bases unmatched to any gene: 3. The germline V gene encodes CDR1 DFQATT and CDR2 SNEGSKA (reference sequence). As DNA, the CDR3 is TGCAGTGCACCGGGACAGGGGGATCAGCCCCAGCATTTT. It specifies CSAPGQGDQPQHF.

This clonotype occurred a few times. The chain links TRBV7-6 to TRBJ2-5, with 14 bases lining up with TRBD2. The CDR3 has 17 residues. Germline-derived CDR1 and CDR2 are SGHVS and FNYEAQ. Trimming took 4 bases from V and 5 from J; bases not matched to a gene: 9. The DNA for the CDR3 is TGTGCCAGCAGCTCCCGGACTAGCGGGAGGTACCGGGAGACCCAGTACTTC. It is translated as CASSSRTSGRYRETQYF. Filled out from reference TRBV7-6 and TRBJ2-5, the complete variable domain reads GAGVSQSPRYKVTKRGQDVALRCDPISGHVSLYWYRQALGQGPEFLTYFNYEAQQDKSGLPNDRFSAERPEGSISTLTIQRTEQRDSAMYRCASSSRTSGRYRETQYFGPGTRLLVL.

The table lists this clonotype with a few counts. The CDR3 coding sequence is TGCGCCAGCAGCTTGGACGGGACTAGCAGCTCCTCGCAGTTCTTC. It specifies CASSLDGTSSSSQFF. The chain has TRBV5-1 and TRBJ2-1; 9 bases fit TRBD2. CDR1 and CDR2 from the germline V gene are SGHRS and YFSETQ. Trimming at V came to 0 bases and at J to 12 bases, leaving 10 bases not matched to a gene. This CDR3 spans 15 amino acids. The whole variable domain, filled in from reference TRBV5-1 and TRBJ2-1, reads KAGVTQTPRYLIKTRGQQVTLSCSPISGHRSVSWYQQTPGQGLQFLFEYFSETQRNKGNFPGRFSGRQFSNSRSEMNVSTLELGDSALYLCASSLDGTSSSSQFFGPGTRLTVL.